The next 21 T cell receptor beta chains were all read from a single sample in a study of graft-versus-host responses after intestinal transplantation. Measured with immunoSEQ multiplex PCR; TCRdb has only the in-frame clones, and not every one. The table shows 45,000 to 60,000 clones, with around 96% occurring only once. These receptors have no known antigen. This specimen consisted of unstimulated CD8+ T cells sorted from spleen or lymph node cells, obtained before transplant. The receptors here all came from a human donor who was the organ donor for an intestinal transplant.

This chain joins TRBV28 and TRBJ1-2; possibly TRBD1 for D (6 bases). Per germline, CDR1 MDHEN and CDR2 SYDVKM. The CDR3 length is 16 residues. The V end was cut by 2 bases, the J end by 0 bases, with 13 bases between. For the CDR3, the DNA is TGTGCCAGCAGTTTACGGACAGCCTACCCTAACTATGGCTACACCTTC. This gives the protein CASSLRTAYPNYGYTF.

V gene TRBV7-2 combines with J gene TRBJ1-1; TRBD1 matches at 8 bases. With V trimmed by 5 bases and J by 6 bases, 8 bases remained unmatched. This CDR3 comprises 14 residues. Per germline, CDR1 SGHTA and CDR2 FQGNSA. The CDR3 nucleotides read TGTGCCAGCAGCCAGGACAGGGTAAGCCCTGAAGCTTTCTTT. Protein sequence: CASSQDRVSPEAFF.

The chain links TRBV5-4 to TRBJ1-1, with D perhaps matching TRBD1 (5 bases). Trimming pared 0 bases from V and 5 bases from J, leaving 11 bases between. This CDR3 region has 14 residues. Per the germline V gene, CDR1 is SGHNT and CDR2 is YYREEE (reference sequence). The CDR3 DNA is TGTGCCAGCAGCTTGGAGGCAGGGAAAACTGAAGCTTTCTTT. Its protein product is CASSLEAGKTEAFF.

The J gene is TRBJ2-2, the V gene TRBV11-2; no definite D call. From germline, CDR1 is SGHAT and CDR2 FQNNGV. V was pared by 3 bases and J by 6 bases, with 8 bases between. This CDR3 is built from 13 residues. The DNA of the CDR3 is TGTGCCAGCAGCTTGACTCGTTCCGGGGAGCTGTTTTTT. Amino acids: CASSLTRSGELFF.

The chain employs TRBV7-9 and TRBJ2-7, with D perhaps matching TRBD1 (6 bases). The germline V and J ends were trimmed by 4 bases and 2 bases, with 18 bases remaining between them. Germline V gives CDR1 SEHNR, CDR2 FQNEAQ (reference sequence). The CDR3 sequence is 16 residues long. The CDR3 spells CASSSSQGKLPYEQYF. The CDR3 bases are TGTGCCAGCAGCTCGTCACAGGGCAAATTGCCCTACGAGCAGTACTTC.

The rearrangement uses TRBV7-9 and TRBJ1-1; D gene ambiguous. V lost 4 bases and J 3 bases, leaving 12 bases between the germline ends. The length of the CDR3 is 14 residues. CDR1 and CDR2 from the germline V gene are SEHNR and FQNEAQ (reference sequence). The CDR3 here is CASSSGGRDTEAFF. Written as DNA, the CDR3 is TGTGCCAGCAGCTCCGGCGGGAGGGACACTGAAGCTTTCTTT.

The chain couples TRBV7-9 to TRBJ1-2, with 7 bases identical to TRBD1. CDR3 size: 14 residues. The ends lost 3 bases at V and 8 bases at J; junction bases unmatched: 9. Germline loops: CDR1 SEHNR, CDR2 FQNEAQ (reference sequence). CDR3 loop: CASSLEQGVTGYTF. CDR3 nucleotides: TGTGCCAGCAGCTTGGAGCAGGGGGTAACGGGCTACACCTTC.

V gene TRBV4-3 combines with J gene TRBJ1-1, with 7 bases matching TRBD1. The germline CDR1 and CDR2 sequences are LGHNA and YSLEER. V dropped 3 bases and J dropped 0; count of bases not matched to a gene: 4. There are 15 residues in the CDR3. CDR3 coding DNA: TGCGCCAGCAGCCAGGTGGGACAGCTGAACACTGAAGCTTTCTTT. Protein sequence: CASSQVGQLNTEAFF.

The V call is TRBV4-3, the J call TRBJ2-1, with 7 bases matching TRBD2. Germline assignment: CDR1 LGHNA and CDR2 YSLEER. V was pared by 1 base and J by 9 bases, with 0 bases of the junction left unmatched. There are 12 residues in the CDR3. The CDR3 DNA sequence: TGCGCCAGCAGCCAAGGGGGGGGTGAGCAGTTCTTC. It is translated as CASSQGGGEQFF.

The CDR3, as DNA: TGTGCCAGCAGCGTGACAGGTTCCACCTATGGCTACACCTTC. Its protein is CASSVTGSTYGYTF. The rearrangement uses TRBV5-4 and TRBJ1-2, with TRBD1 as a possible D gene (6 bases). The germline CDR1 and CDR2 sequences are SGHNT and YYREEE (reference sequence). The CDR3 contains 14 residues. The ends were cut back, 4 bases at V and 4 bases at J, with 14 bases in the middle.

The chain has TRBV9 and TRBJ1-1, with D unresolved. This CDR3 comprises 13 residues. With 4 bases removed from V and 3 bases from J, the gap between germline ends came to 10 bases. CDR1 is SGDLS, CDR2 YYNGEE, per germline. CDR3 loop: CASSPWSYTEAFF. For the CDR3, the DNA is TGTGCCAGCAGCCCCTGGTCTTACACTGAAGCTTTCTTT.

This clone was counted once. This rearrangement joins TRBV4-3 to TRBJ1-1; the D is unclear. V was pared by 0 bases and J by 0 bases, with 8 bases between. Germline V gives CDR1 LGHNA, CDR2 YSLEER. The CDR3 is 15 amino acids. Here the CDR3 reads CASSQEKTLNTEAFF. CDR3 sequence (DNA): TGCGCCAGCAGCCAAGAGAAAACGCTGAACACTGAAGCTTTCTTT.

This chain joins TRBV4-3 and TRBJ1-1; 8 bases agree with TRBD1. The CDR3 contains 15 residues. The V segment lost 7 bases and the J segment 4 bases; nucleotides outside the gene matches: 11. Germline-derived CDR1 and CDR2 are LGHNA and YSLEER. Here the CDR3 DNA reads TGCGCCAGCACCGAAACGGACAGGGATGGCACTGAAGCTTTCTTT. Translation: CASTETDRDGTEAFF.

The chain recombines TRBV6-1 with TRBJ1-1; D remains ambiguous. Germline-derived CDR1 and CDR2 are MNHNS and SASEGT. V lost 2 bases and J 0 bases, leaving 16 bases between the germline ends. This CDR3 is 17 amino acids long. The CDR3 nucleotides are TGTGCCAGCAGTGAAATGTCAGGCACAGTCATGAACACTGAAGCTTTCTTT. As protein: CASSEMSGTVMNTEAFF.

The gene calls are TRBV19 and TRBJ1-2; weak D call: TRBD1 (5 bases). Trimming took off 7 bases at V and 6 bases at J, with 15 bases between the two ends. The CDR3 extends over 13 amino acids. The V gene's germline CDR1 is LNHDA and CDR2 SQIVND (reference sequence). The CDR3 here is CASNSGYGDGYTF. For the CDR3, the DNA is TGTGCCAGTAACTCAGGGTATGGTGATGGCTACACCTTC.

The V and J genes are TRBV7-9 and TRBJ2-5; D not certain. The V gene lost 2 bases and the J gene lost 5 bases, with 18 bases spanning the gap. Looked up from germline, CDR1 is SEHNR and CDR2 is FQNEAQ (reference sequence). The CDR3 loop spans 16 amino acids. In DNA, the CDR3 is TGTGCCAGCAGCTTATGGAAGGGTTACGCCGAGGAGACCCAGTACTTC. It yields the protein CASSLWKGYAEETQYF.

V and J are TRBV4-3 and TRBJ2-7; no clear D gene. The CDR3 has 13 amino acids. CDR1 LGHNA and CDR2 YSLEER come from the germline V gene. Trimming pared 0 bases from V and 4 bases from J, leaving 7 bases between. The CDR3 protein is CASSQDWLYEQYF. As DNA, the CDR3 is TGCGCCAGCAGCCAAGATTGGTTGTACGAGCAGTACTTC.

The V gene is TRBV15, the J gene TRBJ2-5, with 11 positions matching TRBD2. Germline values: CDR1 LNHNV, CDR2 YYDKDF (reference sequence). This CDR3 has 16 amino acids. V lost 1 base, J lost 4 bases, and 5 bases stayed unmatched. The DNA for the CDR3 is TGTGCCACCAGCAGAGTTTATACTAGCGGGGGAGAGACCCAGTACTTC. It translates to CATSRVYTSGGETQYF. Using reference TRBV15 and TRBJ2-5 for the parts outside the CDR3, the full variable domain is DAMVIQNPRYQVTQFGKPVTLSCSQTLNHNVMYWYQQKSSQAPKLLFHYYDKDFNNEADTPDNFQSRRPNTSFCFLDIRSPGLGDTAMYLCATSRVYTSGGETQYFGPGTRLLVL.

As concerns this clone: This CDR3 is also generated by other DNA sequences in the sample. The V gene is TRBV5-1, the J gene TRBJ2-7; 7 positions agree with TRBD2. The germline gives CDR1 SGHRS, CDR2 YFSETQ. The CDR3 has 15 residues. V gave up 0 bases and J gave up 2 bases; unmatched junction bases: 5. DNA of the CDR3: TGCGCCAGCAGCTTGGCCCGTGGACTAGCCTACGAGCAGTACTTC. This codes for CASSLARGLAYEQYF.

This sequence joins TRBV5-4 and TRBJ1-1, with 7 bases aligning to TRBD1. V shed 7 bases and J 6 bases; nucleotides not matched to a gene: 9. CDR3 size: 13 residues. Germline CDR1 SGHNT, CDR2 YYREEE (reference sequence). In DNA, the CDR3 is TGTGCCAGCGGGACAGATCCGAGCCCTGAAGCTTTCTTT. It specifies CASGTDPSPEAFF.

The chain employs TRBV15 and TRBJ1-3, with D possibly TRBD1 on 5 matching bases. Germline V gene lookup returns CDR1 LNHNV and CDR2 YYDKDF (reference sequence). CDR3 length: 15 residues. Trimming took off 1 base at V and 2 bases at J, with 9 bases between the two ends. The CDR3 nucleotides read TGTGCCACCAGCAGAGCACAGGAGCCTGGAAACACCATATATTTT. Protein product: CATSRAQEPGNTIYF.